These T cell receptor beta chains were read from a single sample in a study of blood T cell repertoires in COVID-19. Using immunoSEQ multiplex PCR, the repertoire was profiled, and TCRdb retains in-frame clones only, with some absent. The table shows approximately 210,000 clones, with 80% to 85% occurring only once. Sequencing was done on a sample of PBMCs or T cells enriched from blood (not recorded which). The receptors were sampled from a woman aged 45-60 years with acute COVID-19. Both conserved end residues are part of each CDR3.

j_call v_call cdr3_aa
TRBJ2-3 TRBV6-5 CASSYDGRGTDTQYF
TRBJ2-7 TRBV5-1 CASRRTSGSSYEQYF
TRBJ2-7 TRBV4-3 CASSQGRLASYEQYF
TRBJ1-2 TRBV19 CASSIGPEPRFGYTF
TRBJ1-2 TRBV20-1 CSASTFEAAYGYTF
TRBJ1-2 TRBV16 CASSPVGDSLIYGYTF
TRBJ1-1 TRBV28 CASNELARNTEAFF
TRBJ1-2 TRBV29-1 CSVAGQSPYGYTF
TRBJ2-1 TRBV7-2 CASSLMPQMNNEQFF
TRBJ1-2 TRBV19 CASSIVRGEAYGYTF
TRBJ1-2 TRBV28 CASTAPTTIEYGYTF
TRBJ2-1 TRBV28 CASLAGVNNEQFF
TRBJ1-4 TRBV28 CAIQGGGDEKLFF
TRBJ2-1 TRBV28 CASSGGWSSYNEQFF
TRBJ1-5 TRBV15 CATSRDQSGGNQPQHF
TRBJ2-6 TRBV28 CASSSGANVLTF
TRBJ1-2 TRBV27 CASSLSKLGQGGGYTF
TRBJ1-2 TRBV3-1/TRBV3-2 CASSPGQSYGYTF
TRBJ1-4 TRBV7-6 CASSLGQGGQEKLFF
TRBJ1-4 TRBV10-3 CAISRGREEDEKLFF
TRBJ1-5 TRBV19 CASHTEHGVSNQPQHF
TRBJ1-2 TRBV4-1 CASSPMMGADYGYTF
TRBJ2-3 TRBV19 CASSNWDTQYF
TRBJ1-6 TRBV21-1 CASRVFHNSPLHF
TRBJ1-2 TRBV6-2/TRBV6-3 CASSYSGAYGYTF
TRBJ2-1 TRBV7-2 CASSSRTGIGSYNEQFF
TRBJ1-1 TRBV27 CASSLLGGGRGRTEAFF